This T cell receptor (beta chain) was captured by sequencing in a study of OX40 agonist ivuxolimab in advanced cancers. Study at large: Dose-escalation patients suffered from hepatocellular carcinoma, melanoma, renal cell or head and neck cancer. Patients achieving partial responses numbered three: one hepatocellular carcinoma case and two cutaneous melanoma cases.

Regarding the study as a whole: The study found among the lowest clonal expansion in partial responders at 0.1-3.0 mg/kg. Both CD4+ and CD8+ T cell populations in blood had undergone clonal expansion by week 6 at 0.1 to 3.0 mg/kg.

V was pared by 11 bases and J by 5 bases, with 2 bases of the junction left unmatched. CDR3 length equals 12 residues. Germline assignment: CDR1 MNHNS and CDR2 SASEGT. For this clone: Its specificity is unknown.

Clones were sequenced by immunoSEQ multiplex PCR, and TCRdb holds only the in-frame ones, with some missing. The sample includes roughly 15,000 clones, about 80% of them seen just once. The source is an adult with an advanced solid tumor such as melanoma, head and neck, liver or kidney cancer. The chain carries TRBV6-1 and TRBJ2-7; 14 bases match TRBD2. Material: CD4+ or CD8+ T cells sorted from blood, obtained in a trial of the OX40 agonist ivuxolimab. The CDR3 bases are TGTGCCGGGGGACTAGCGGGAGACGAGCAGTACTTC. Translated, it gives CAGGLAGDEQYF.